These 24 T cell receptor beta chains share one sample of origin, sequenced in a study of T-cell reconstitution after alpha-beta-depleted transplantation in children (dated by TCRdb to 2015 to 2016). The method was PCR. These reads were obtained on an Illumina HiSeq 2500. TCR libraries were prepared with molecular barcoding, using unique molecular identifiers to normalize TCRbeta repertoire quantification. Using fastp trimming at Q25 and MiXCR clonotype assembly, TCRdb reanalyzed the public sequencing data and kept in-frame beta chains. CDR3 protein duplicates are merged, each entry listing the most common genes and DNA. The sample data list about 600,000 distinct CDR3 sequences, and 20% to 25% of these were observed just once. Around 14% of the sample is in the top ten clones. Interpreted using the paper, the treatment or condition label stands for: allogeneic hematopoietic cell transplantation with graft depleted of TCRalphabeta T cells and CD19 B cells.

Sequencing used PBMCs, mostly from graft donor cells, obtained 360 days after TCRalphabeta/CD19-depleted stem cell transplant. Every receptor here comes from a boy in the first two years of life who had a stem cell transplant for acute myeloid leukemia, so the T cells may come from the graft donor.

The table lists this clonotype with a count of one. This chain links TRBV18 with TRBJ2-7; the D gene is possibly TRBD2 (5 bases). CDR3 length equals 15 residues. Germline CDR1 KGHSH, CDR2 LQKENI. Deletions cut 5 bases from V and 2 bases from J, with 16 bases between. The CDR3 DNA is TGTGCCAGCTCAGCCAGCGGTGAGGGCCCCTACGAGCAGTACTTC. It codes for CASSASGEGPYEQYF.

This chain joins TRBV6-4 and TRBJ2-1; 8 positions match TRBD2. This CDR3 has 12 residues. V was clipped by 8 bases and J by 6 bases; unmatched bases: 3. The germline V gene has CDR1 MRHNA and CDR2 SNTAGT. CDR3 residues: CASSGTSNEQFF. In DNA form, the CDR3 reads TGTGCCAGCTCCGGGACTAGCAATGAGCAGTTCTTC.

The chain couples TRBV7-1 to TRBJ2-1; D may correspond to TRBD1 or TRBD2 (7 bases each). TRBV7-1 is given ORF status, its function remaining uncertain. The CDR3 loop spans 22 amino acids. Deletions cut 3 bases from V and 6 bases from J, with 36 bases between. This CDR3 reads CASSSHPVAGDSPSYRLNEQFF. The DNA for the CDR3 is TGTGCCAGCAGCTCCCACCCTGTGGCGGGGGACAGTCCCTCGTACCGCCTCAATGAGCAGTTCTTC.

This clonotype has ten or more counts. The chain couples TRBV20-1 to TRBJ2-5; D might be TRBD1 (5 bases). Deletions cut 0 bases from V and 1 base from J, with 9 bases between. Germline CDR1 reads DFQATT; CDR2 reads SNEGSKA (reference sequence). The CDR3 sequence is 14 residues long. Written as DNA, the CDR3 is TGCAGTGCTAGAGATGGGCAGGGCCAAGAGACCCAGTACTTC. It is translated as CSARDGQGQETQYF.

This clonotype was picked up many times. This chain joins TRBV5-1 and TRBJ2-7; 10 positions agree with TRBD2. Germline V lookup: CDR1 SGHRS, CDR2 YFSETQ. Trimming at V came to 0 bases and at J to 6 bases, leaving 3 bases not matched to a gene. The CDR3 runs to 14 residues. The CDR3 DNA reads as TGCGCCAGCAGCTTGGGGCTAGCGGGGGTCGAGCAGTACTTC. It encodes CASSLGLAGVEQYF.

This clonotype was found a few times. The chain couples TRBV7-2 to TRBJ2-1; 7 nucleotides line up with TRBD1. Germline V gene sequence: CDR1 SGHTA, CDR2 FQGNSA. This CDR3 region has 12 residues. V was pared by 6 bases and J by 7 bases, with 3 bases of the junction left unmatched. The CDR3, as DNA: TGTGCCAGCAGGCTGACAGGGAATGAGCAGTTCTTC. The encoded protein is CASRLTGNEQFF. Full variable domain (outside the CDR3, taken from reference TRBV7-2 and TRBJ2-1): GAGVSQSPSNKVTEKGKDVELRCDPISGHTALYWYRQSLGQGLEFLIYFQGNSAPDKSGLPSDRFSAERTGGSVSTLTIQRTQQEDSAVYLCASRLTGNEQFFGPGTRLTVL.

This clonotype was counted between two and nine times. V and J are TRBV5-6 and TRBJ2-7, with 7 bases fitting TRBD1. The germline V gene encodes CDR1 SGHDT and CDR2 YYEEEE. This CDR3 has 15 amino acids. V lost 4 bases and J lost 5; bases outside the gene matches: 12. The CDR3 spells CASSQLTGRKDEQYF. CDR3 in DNA: TGTGCCAGCAGCCAATTGACAGGGAGAAAGGACGAGCAGTACTTC.

V is TRBV6-1 and J is TRBJ1-1; D gene uncertain. Germline CDR1 MNHNS, CDR2 SASEGT. The CDR3 has 11 amino acids. With 7 bases removed from V and 8 bases from J, the gap between germline ends came to 11 bases. CDR3 residues: CASNRVGEAFF. For the CDR3, the DNA is TGTGCCAGCAACCGGGTCGGAGAAGCTTTCTTT.

This clonotype was detected a few times. The chain couples TRBV6-1 to TRBJ1-3; TRBD1 aligns across 8 bases. Looked up from germline, CDR1 is MNHNS and CDR2 is SASEGT. The V gene end was trimmed by 7 bases and the J gene end by 0 bases; junction bases not matched to a gene: 17. This CDR3 contains 19 residues. CDR3 protein: CASTTDRGRRLSSGNTIYF. CDR3 DNA: TGTGCCAGCACGACCGACAGGGGACGCCGGTTGAGCTCTGGAAACACCATATATTTT.

The V and J genes are TRBV12-3 or TRBV12-4 and TRBJ2-7; D may be TRBD1 or TRBD2 (5 bases each). This CDR3 spans 15 amino acids. With 7 bases removed from V and 2 bases from J, the gap between germline ends came to 18 bases. CDR3 in DNA: TGTGCCAGCAAGGGAAGCGGACATCCCGCCTACGAGCAGTACTTC. This sequence encodes CASKGSGHPAYEQYF.

The chain joins TRBV4-3 to TRBJ2-3; the match to TRBD2 covers 7 bases. V lost 0 bases to trimming and J lost 6 bases; unmatched junction nucleotides: 3. CDR1 and CDR2 from the germline V gene are LGHNA and YSLEER. This CDR3 is built from 14 residues. The CDR3 protein is CASSQDGRADTQYF. The CDR3 bases are TGCGCCAGCAGCCAAGATGGGAGGGCGGATACGCAGTATTTT.

Points on this clonotype: With a much larger clone just one base away, this may be a read error. The genes are TRBV20-1 and TRBJ2-3, with D possibly being TRBD2 (6 bases). V lost 3 bases to trimming and J lost 1 base, with 11 bases between them. The CDR3 has 14 amino acids. Germline CDR1 reads DFQATT; CDR2 reads SNEGSKA (reference sequence). The DNA for the CDR3 is TGCAGTGCTAGTCGGGGGAGCTGCACAGATACGCAGTATTTT. This gives the protein CSASRGSCTDTQYF.

This clonotype was observed a few times. This chain connects TRBV7-6 to TRBJ1-1; TRBD1 is a possible D gene (5 bases). The V end lost 5 bases, the J end lost 0 bases, and 13 bases lay between the germline ends. Germline CDR1 is SGHVS and CDR2 is FNYEAQ. The CDR3 extends over 15 amino acids. CDR3 sequence: CASSPMGVMNTEAFF. CDR3 coding DNA: TGTGCCAGCAGCCCAATGGGGGTCATGAACACTGAAGCTTTCTTT.

The CDR3 coding sequence is TGTGCCAGCAGCTACTCACGCGGAAAGAATGAAAAACTGTTTTTT. Translating gives CASSYSRGKNEKLFF. V and J are TRBV11-2 and TRBJ1-4; no clear D gene. Trimming removed 4 bases from V and 5 bases from J, with 14 bases in between. This CDR3 comprises 15 residues. Germline V gene data show CDR1 as SGHAT and CDR2 as FQNNGV.

This clonotype was observed many times. This chain joins TRBV5-1 and TRBJ2-3, with TRBD1 matching 7 bases. The trim removed 1 base at V and 4 bases at J, leaving 3 bases unmatched. The CDR3 length is 14 residues. Germline V gene sequence: CDR1 SGHRS, CDR2 YFSETQ. CDR3: CASSLLTGADTQYF. CDR3 bases: TGCGCCAGCAGCTTGCTTACAGGGGCAGATACGCAGTATTTT.

The sample holds many counts of this clonotype. The chain combines TRBV20-1 with TRBJ2-5; D perhaps matches TRBD1 (5 bases). The ends were cut back, 6 bases at V and 5 bases at J, with 10 bases in the middle. Per germline, CDR1 DFQATT and CDR2 SNEGSKA (reference sequence). The CDR3 runs 11 residues. CDR3 in DNA: TGCAGTGCGCAGGGTACGGAGACCCAGTACTTC. This translates into CSAQGTETQYF.

This clonotype was picked up a small number of times. This sequence joins TRBV5-5 and TRBJ2-2, with 8 nucleotides matching TRBD1. Germline V gives CDR1 SGHKS, CDR2 YYEKEE (reference sequence). Germline trimming cut 3 bases from V and 7 bases from J; bases unmatched to any gene: 11. CDR3 length: 16 residues. CDR3 region: CASSSQTGVRGGELFF. CDR3 nucleotide sequence: TGTGCCAGCAGCTCCCAGACAGGGGTACGAGGCGGGGAGCTGTTTTTT.

Many counts were recorded for this clonotype. The chain has TRBV9 and TRBJ2-1; 13 nucleotides align to TRBD2. Germline loops: CDR1 SGDLS, CDR2 YYNGEE. This CDR3 is built from 17 residues. The junction had 6 bases not matched to a gene; V was cut back by 4 bases and J by 2 bases. CDR3 region: CASSPRLAGGAYNEQFF. The CDR3 DNA follows: TGTGCCAGCAGCCCCCGACTAGCGGGGGGCGCCTACAATGAGCAGTTCTTC. The full variable domain, in which reference TRBV9 and TRBJ2-1 provide the parts outside the CDR3, is DSGVTQTPKHLITATGQRVTLRCSPRSGDLSVYWYQQSLDQGLQFLIQYYNGEERAKGNILERFSAQQFPDLHSELNLSSLELGDSALYFCASSPRLAGGAYNEQFFGPGTRLTVL.

Only a few counts were recorded for this clonotype. Here the CDR3 DNA reads TGCAGTGCTAGCTACGGACTAGCGGGGGAGGATGAGCAGTTCTTC. As protein: CSASYGLAGEDEQFF. The chain employs TRBV20-1 and TRBJ2-1, with 13 bases fitting TRBD2. This CDR3 spans 15 amino acids. Germline-derived CDR1 and CDR2 are DFQATT and SNEGSKA (reference sequence). Unmatched junction bases numbered 7, after V lost 3 bases and J lost 8 bases.

This clonotype occurred many times. The chain carries TRBV11-2 and TRBJ2-3; D is perhaps TRBD2 (5 bases). Germline V gives CDR1 SGHAT, CDR2 FQNNGV. V was clipped by 5 bases and J by 5 bases, with 8 bases between them. There are 12 residues in the CDR3. Written as DNA, the CDR3 is TGTGCCAGCAGCCACGAGGGAGATACGCAGTATTTT. It specifies CASSHEGDTQYF.

This chain joins TRBV4-3 and TRBJ1-2; 8 nucleotides align to TRBD1. The CDR3 consists of 15 residues. Germline V lookup: CDR1 LGHNA, CDR2 YSLEER. With 1 base clipped from V and 8 bases from J, the junction kept 9 bases outside the gene matches. DNA of the CDR3: TGCGCCAGCAGCCAAGTACTCGGACAGGGTGAGGGCTACACCTTC. The encoded protein is CASSQVLGQGEGYTF.

This clonotype was counted many times. The CDR3 DNA reads TGTGGCTACAGGGAGACCTACAATGAGCAGTTCTTC. Translation gives CGYRETYNEQFF. The chain has TRBV30 and TRBJ2-1; TRBD1 is a possible D gene (6 bases). Germline CDR1 GTSNPN, CDR2 SVGIG (reference sequence). The CDR3 covers 12 residues. Full variable domain (remainder filled in from reference TRBV30 and TRBJ2-1): SQTIHQWPATLVQPVGSPLSLECTVEGTSNPNLYWYRQAAGRGLQLLFYSVGIGQISSEVPQNLSASRPQDRQFILSSKKLLLSDSGFYLCGYRETYNEQFFGPGTRLTVL.

This chain uses TRBV7-2 with TRBJ2-1; the D gene is possibly TRBD1 (6 bases). The CDR3 is made up of 16 amino acids. V was pared by 3 bases and J by 2 bases, with 14 bases between. Germline V gene sequence: CDR1 SGHTA, CDR2 FQGNSA. CDR3 sequence (DNA): TGTGCCAGCAGCTTGAATCCCGGGACAACCTACAATGAGCAGTTCTTC. As protein: CASSLNPGTTYNEQFF.

CDR3 amino acids: CASSLGQGVYEQYF. DNA of the CDR3: TGTGCCAGCAGCTTGGGACAGGGGGTTTACGAGCAGTACTTC. The chain uses TRBV5-6 and TRBJ2-7; 9 bases line up with TRBD1. V was pared by 0 bases and J by 4 bases, with 2 bases of the junction left unmatched. Germline V gene lookup returns CDR1 SGHDT and CDR2 YYEEEE. The CDR3 runs 14 residues.